Following are 18 T cell receptor beta chains from one sample sequenced in a study of cytomegalovirus exposure and HLA in healthy donors (dated by TCRdb to about 2017). Libraries were constructed by the immunoSEQ multiplex PCR assay. For the multiplex PCR, a mixture combining 60 forward primers for TCR Vbeta segments and 13 reverse primers for TCR Jbeta segments was used. The immuneACCESS repertoire file appears here via TCRdb, limited to in-frame rearrangements. These files lack a portion of the clones; in checked studies, under half of the deficit traces to unresolved V genes, and the cause of the others is not known. Counted in this sample were more than 200,000 clones; just under 70% of them appeared once. 2% to 3% of the sample rests with the top ten. The sequencing sample was made of PBMCs. These TCRs come from a man aged 35-49 years in good health and CMV-seropositive.

V is TRBV5-1 and J is TRBJ2-3; 10 nucleotides agree with TRBD1. With V trimmed by 4 bases and J by 4 bases, 3 bases remained unmatched. This CDR3 contains 14 residues. CDR1 is SGHRS, CDR2 YFSETQ, per germline. DNA of the CDR3: TGCGCCAGCAGCGGACAGGGGGGCGCAGATACGCAGTATTTT. Amino acid sequence: CASSGQGGADTQYF.

This sequence joins TRBV27 and TRBJ2-1, with 8 bases fitting TRBD2. Germline V CDR1 and CDR2: MNHEY, SMNVEV (reference sequence). The CDR3 has 15 amino acids. Losses at the gene ends were 3 bases for V and 4 bases for J; bases not matched to a gene: 5. CDR3 sequence: CASSFGSGVYNEQFF. The CDR3 nucleotides are TGTGCCAGCAGTTTTGGTAGCGGGGTTTACAATGAGCAGTTCTTC.

This chain connects TRBV25-1 to TRBJ1-2; D perhaps matches TRBD1 (5 bases). Germline V CDR1 and CDR2: MGHDK, SYGVNS. The CDR3 covers 16 residues. V lost 1 base and J lost 6, with 18 bases in between. Written as DNA, the CDR3 is TGTGCCAGCAGTGAATGGGCGGGGGAAGGAATCGATGGCTACACCTTC. Protein sequence: CASSEWAGEGIDGYTF.

The V and J genes are TRBV7-8 and TRBJ1-4; 9 positions agree with TRBD1. Germline CDR1 is SGHVS and CDR2 is FQNEAQ. V lost 5 bases, J lost 5 bases, and 18 bases stayed unmatched. The CDR3 length is 19 residues. The CDR3 bases are TGTGCCAGCAGCCCCAAAGGGGGACAGGGAGTTCTACTCAATGAAAAACTGTTTTTT. It is translated as CASSPKGGQGVLLNEKLFF.

J is TRBJ1-1 and V is TRBV2; D may be TRBD1 (6 bases). Germline-derived CDR1 and CDR2 are SNHLY and FYNNEI. This CDR3 comprises 12 residues. V was pared by 5 bases and J by 3 bases, with 7 bases between. This chain's CDR3 is CASSQGYTEAFF. DNA for the CDR3: TGTGCCAGCAGTCAGGGGTACACTGAAGCTTTCTTT.

The chain has TRBV19 and TRBJ1-2; D may be TRBD1 (6 bases). The CDR3 loop spans 14 amino acids. Trimming cost V 6 bases and J 8 bases, with 19 bases left between them. The V gene's germline CDR1 is LNHDA and CDR2 SQIVND (reference sequence). CDR3 residues: CASRAALAGEGYTF. CDR3 DNA sequence: TGTGCCAGTAGAGCAGCGCTGGCAGGGGAGGGCTACACCTTC. The whole variable domain, filled in from reference TRBV19 and TRBJ1-2, reads DGGITQSPKYLFRKEGQNVTLSCEQNLNHDAMYWYRQDPGQGLRLIYYSQIVNDFQKGDIAEGYSVSREKKESFPLTVTSAQKNPTAFYLCASRAALAGEGYTFGSGTRLTVV.

The chain combines TRBV13 with TRBJ2-7, with a possible D match to TRBD1 (6 bases). This CDR3 contains 13 residues. CDR1 and CDR2 (germline): PRHDT, FYEKMQ (reference sequence). V lost 5 bases to trimming and J lost 3 bases, with 11 bases between them. The CDR3 nucleotides read TGTGCCAGCAGCCCACAGGACAGCTACGAGCAGTACTTC. It translates to CASSPQDSYEQYF.

The table lists this clone with a few counts. The chain recombines TRBV7-9 with TRBJ1-1; D might be TRBD1 (5 bases). Germline loops: CDR1 SEHNR, CDR2 FQNEAQ (reference sequence). CDR3 size: 12 residues. V shed 6 bases and J shed 3 bases, with 8 bases lying between them. The CDR3 sequence is CASSPGYTEAFF. The CDR3 region has the DNA TGTGCCAGCAGTCCAGGGTACACTGAAGCTTTCTTT. Variable domain in full (rest from reference TRBV7-9 and TRBJ1-1): DTGVSQNPRHKITKRGQNVTFRCDPISEHNRLYWYRQTLGQGPEFLTYFQNEAQLEKSRLLSDRFSAERPKGSFSTLEIQRTEQGDSAMYLCASSPGYTEAFFGQGTRLTVV.

This clone occurred a few times. J is TRBJ1-3 and V is TRBV11-2; 12 positions agree with TRBD1. CDR3 length: 18 amino acids. Germline CDR1 and CDR2: SGHAT and FQNNGV. The ends lost 4 bases at V and 3 bases at J; junction bases unmatched: 10. CDR3 bases: TGTGCCAGCAGCTCGGCGGGACAGGGGGCATCGGGTGGAAACACCATATATTTT. It codes for CASSSAGQGASGGNTIYF.

The genes are TRBV19 and TRBJ1-4; 7 nucleotides line up with TRBD1. The CDR3 loop spans 16 amino acids. Germline V CDR1 and CDR2: LNHDA, SQIVND (reference sequence). V lost 5 bases and J lost 5; bases outside the gene matches: 11. CDR3 coding DNA: TGTGCCAGTAGTGGCCTACCGGGACAGATAAATGAAAAACTGTTTTTT. This codes for CASSGLPGQINEKLFF.

This clone was counted once. The chain joins TRBV5-1 to TRBJ1-3; TRBD1 aligns across 7 bases. CDR3 length: 16 residues. Germline V gives CDR1 SGHRS, CDR2 YFSETQ. The ends lost 1 base at V and 0 bases at J; junction bases unmatched: 4. The CDR3 nucleotides read TGCGCCAGCAGCTTGACAGGGGTACTCTCTGGAAACACCATATATTTT. It is translated as CASSLTGVLSGNTIYF.

The V and J genes are TRBV11-2 and TRBJ1-2; D not resolved. The CDR3 runs 14 residues. Trimming shortened V by 10 bases and J by 3 bases, and 18 bases separated the two germline ends. Germline CDR1 SGHAT, CDR2 FQNNGV. The CDR3: CATLSPHYDYGYTF. CDR3 bases: TGTGCCACCCTTAGCCCGCACTACGACTATGGCTACACCTTC.

The CDR3 DNA is TGTGCCAGCAGCGTATTGGTAGCCACCGGGGAGCTGTTTTTT. The encoded protein is CASSVLVATGELFF. The J gene is TRBJ2-2, the V gene TRBV9; D is undetermined. V shed 1 base and J shed 4 bases, with 8 bases lying between them. This CDR3 has 14 residues. Germline V lookup: CDR1 SGDLS, CDR2 YYNGEE. The complete variable domain, with remaining parts taken from reference TRBV9 and TRBJ2-2, reads DSGVTQTPKHLITATGQRVTLRCSPRSGDLSVYWYQQSLDQGLQFLIQYYNGEERAKGNILERFSAQQFPDLHSELNLSSLELGDSALYFCASSVLVATGELFFGEGSRLTVL.

This clone was found a few times. The sample carries other DNA sequences with the same CDR3. V gene TRBV6-5 combines with J gene TRBJ1-2; D remains unclear. In germline, CDR1 is MNHEY, CDR2 SVGAGI. The CDR3 is 14 amino acids. V lost 2 bases to trimming and J lost 6 bases, with 13 bases between them. DNA for the CDR3: TGTGCCAGCAGTTACGGCAGGAAGAACGATGGCTACACCTTC. It yields the protein CASSYGRKNDGYTF.

The J gene is TRBJ1-4, the V gene TRBV27; no clear D gene. CDR1 is MNHEY, CDR2 SMNVEV, per germline (reference sequence). V lost 3 bases to trimming and J lost 0 bases, with 14 bases between them. This CDR3 is 17 amino acids long. DNA of the CDR3: TGTGCCAGCAGTTTGAGGCACCCATCAGCAACTAATGAAAAACTGTTTTTT. Residues: CASSLRHPSATNEKLFF. Full variable domain (remainder filled in from reference TRBV27 and TRBJ1-4): EAQVTQNPRYLITVTGKKLTVTCSQNMNHEYMSWYRQDPGLGLRQIYYSMNVEVTDKGDVPEGYKVSRKEKRNFPLILESPSPNQTSLYFCASSLRHPSATNEKLFFGSGTQLSVL.

Only a few counts were recorded for this clone. The same CDR3 also results from other DNA sequences found in this sample. V is TRBV6-6 and J is TRBJ2-4; TRBD2 matches 12 bases. The germline V gene encodes CDR1 MNHNY and CDR2 SVGAGI (reference sequence). V was clipped by 5 bases and J by 6 bases; unmatched bases: 5. The CDR3 sequence is 15 residues long. Here the CDR3 DNA reads TGTGCCAGCAGTCAGAGGACTAGCGGGGCAAACATTCAGTACTTC. It translates to CASSQRTSGANIQYF.

V is TRBV11-3 and J is TRBJ2-1; 10 nucleotides align to TRBD1. Losses at the gene ends were 5 bases for V and 4 bases for J; bases not matched to a gene: 8. The CDR3 is 16 amino acids. In germline, CDR1 is SGHNT, CDR2 YENEEA. This CDR3 reads CASSPRPGQGYNEQFF. CDR3 nucleotides: TGTGCCAGCAGCCCCAGACCGGGACAGGGGTACAATGAGCAGTTCTTC.

The chain couples TRBV6-1 to TRBJ1-1; D possibly corresponds to TRBD1 (5 bases). Germline V gene lookup returns CDR1 MNHNS and CDR2 SASEGT. V gave up 6 bases and J gave up 0 bases, with 8 bases separating them. The CDR3 consists of 13 residues. CDR3 sequence: CASRPTVNTEAFF. CDR3 sequence (DNA): TGTGCCAGCAGACCGACAGTGAACACTGAAGCTTTCTTT.